A single T cell receptor (beta chain) is shown here with its context. Its antigen is unidentified. The data stem from a study of OX40 agonist ivuxolimab in advanced cancers. Notes on the study in general: Mean expanded clone counts were higher in CD8+ than CD4+ T cells. CD4+ and CD8+ blood T cells expanded clonally by week 6 at 0.1 to 3.0 mg/kg. Those patients achieving a partial response at 0.1-3.0 mg/kg showed among the lowest clonal expansion.

With 5 bases clipped from V and 6 bases from J, the junction kept 5 bases outside the gene matches. The CDR3 contains 15 residues. CDR1 is KGHSH and CDR2 is LQKENI in the germline V gene. The assay was immunoSEQ multiplex PCR, and TCRdb's table has in-frame clones only and misses some. The data hold some 72,000 clones, with 84% observed a single time. The sequence was obtained from an adult with an advanced solid tumor such as melanoma, head and neck, liver or kidney cancer. This rearrangement joins TRBV18 to TRBJ2-3; 13 bases match TRBD2. Here the sequenced sample was CD4+ or CD8+ T cells sorted from blood, taken in a trial of the OX40 agonist ivuxolimab. The CDR3: CASSAPGLAGDTQYF. DNA of the CDR3: TGTGCCAGCTCAGCCCCGGGACTAGCGGGGGATACGCAGTATTTT.